This T cell receptor (beta chain) is from a study of blood T cell repertoires in COVID-19. Study information: The origin of the acute and convalescent COVID-19 samples was the United States, Italy and Spain. PBMCs, B-cell-depleted T cells, or T cells were the source of the cDNA or gDNA that made up the material.

The authors' processing: Reference gene primers were amplified, and this amplification served to estimate nucleated cell counts. Profiling relied on immunoSEQ multiplex PCR, and the TCRdb table lists in-frame clones only, not all of them. The V and J calls and clone size are taken from that table; D and trimming were inferred from the DNA. This table has about 250,000 clones, 75% to 90% appearing once. This clonotype was obtained from a man in his thirties or forties with acute or convalescent COVID-19. The sequencing sample was made of peripheral blood.

CDR3 residues: CAWSTGDGYNQPQHF. DNA for the CDR3: TGTGCCTGGAGTACAGGGGACGGGTACAATCAGCCCCAGCATTTT. The rearrangement uses TRBV30 and TRBJ1-5; 7 nucleotides line up with TRBD1. CDR1 GTSNPN and CDR2 SVGIG come from the germline V gene (reference sequence). The CDR3 sequence is 15 residues long. V dropped 2 bases and J dropped 3; count of bases not matched to a gene: 7.